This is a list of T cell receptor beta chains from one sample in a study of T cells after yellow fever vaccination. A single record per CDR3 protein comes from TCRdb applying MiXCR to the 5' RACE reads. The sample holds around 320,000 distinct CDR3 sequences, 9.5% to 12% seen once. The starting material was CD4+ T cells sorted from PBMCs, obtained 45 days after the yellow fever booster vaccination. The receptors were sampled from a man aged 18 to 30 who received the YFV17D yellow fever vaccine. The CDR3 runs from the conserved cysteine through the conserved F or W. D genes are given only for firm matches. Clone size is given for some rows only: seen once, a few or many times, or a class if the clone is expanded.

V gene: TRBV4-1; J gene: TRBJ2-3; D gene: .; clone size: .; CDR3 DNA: TGCGCCAGCAGTAAATCAGGGTCCAGGGCGGCTGTAGGCACAGATACGCAGTATTTT; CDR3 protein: CASSKSGSRAAVGTDTQYF
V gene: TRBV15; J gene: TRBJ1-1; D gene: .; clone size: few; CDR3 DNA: TGTGCCACCAGCAGAAGAGAGGGACTAAACACTGAAGCTTTCTTT; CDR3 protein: CATSRREGLNTEAFF
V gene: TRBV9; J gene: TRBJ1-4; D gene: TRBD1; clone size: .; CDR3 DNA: TGTGCCAGCAGCGTCGGGACAGGCGAAAAACTGTTTTTT; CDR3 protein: CASSVGTGEKLFF
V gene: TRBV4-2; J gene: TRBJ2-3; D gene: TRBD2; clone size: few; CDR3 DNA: TGTGCCAGCAGCCCCTCCCCGGGCGGACTAGCGGGGGAGGTCGCAGATACGCAGTATTTT; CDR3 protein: CASSPSPGGLAGEVADTQYF
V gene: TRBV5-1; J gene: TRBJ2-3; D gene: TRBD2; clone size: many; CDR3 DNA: TGCGCCAGCAGCTCGACTAGCGATGGAGATACGCAGTATTTT; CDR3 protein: CASSSTSDGDTQYF
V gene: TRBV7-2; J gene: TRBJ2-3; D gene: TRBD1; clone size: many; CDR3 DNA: TGTGCCAGCAGCCAGACAGGGACGGCAGACACGCAGTATTTT; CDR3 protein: CASSQTGTADTQYF
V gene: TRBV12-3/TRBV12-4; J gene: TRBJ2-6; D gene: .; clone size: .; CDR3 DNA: TGTGCCAGCAGTTTAGCCAGCTCTGGGGCCAACGTCCTGACTTTC; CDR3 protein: CASSLASSGANVLTF
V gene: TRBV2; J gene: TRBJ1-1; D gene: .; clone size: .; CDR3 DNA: TGTGCCAGCAGTGAGATGGGAGTGGCTGAAGCTTTCTTT; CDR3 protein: CASSEMGVAEAFF
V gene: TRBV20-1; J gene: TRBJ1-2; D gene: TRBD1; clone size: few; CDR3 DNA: TGCAGTGCGGACCGGACAGGAGGAGTAGGGTGGGATGGCTACACCTTC; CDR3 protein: CSADRTGGVGWDGYTF
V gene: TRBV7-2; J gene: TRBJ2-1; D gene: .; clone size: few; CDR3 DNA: TGTGCCAGCAGCCCCCCGGGCTTAGGCTATGAGCAGTTCTTC; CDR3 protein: CASSPPGLGYEQFF
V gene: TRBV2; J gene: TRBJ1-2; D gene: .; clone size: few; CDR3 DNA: TGTGCCAGCAGGAGGACAGCAGCTAACTATGGCTACACCTTC; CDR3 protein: CASRRTAANYGYTF
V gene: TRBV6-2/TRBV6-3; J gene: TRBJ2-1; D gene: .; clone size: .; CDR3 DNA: TGTGCCAGCAGTTACTCGAATCTGGAGCAGTTCTTC; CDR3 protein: CASSYSNLEQFF
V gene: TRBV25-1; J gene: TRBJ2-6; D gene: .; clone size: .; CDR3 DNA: TGTGCCAGCAGTCTCACCGGAGGGGCCAACGTCCTGACTTTC; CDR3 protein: CASSLTGGANVLTF
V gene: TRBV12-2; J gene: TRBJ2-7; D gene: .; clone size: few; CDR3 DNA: TGTGCAAGTCCCCAGCGGCCCAGGGGATGGTCGACAACCTACGAGCAGTACTTC; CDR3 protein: CASPQRPRGWSTTYEQYF
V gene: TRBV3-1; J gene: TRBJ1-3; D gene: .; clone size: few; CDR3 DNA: TGTGCCAGCAGCCCCCCCGGGGCGGGCGGCGGCCGCAACACCATATATTTT; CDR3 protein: CASSPPGAGGGRNTIYF
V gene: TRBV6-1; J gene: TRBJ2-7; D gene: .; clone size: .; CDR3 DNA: TGTGCCAGCAGGTCGGCTCTGACGGCGTCCTACGAGCAGTACTTC; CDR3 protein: CASRSALTASYEQYF
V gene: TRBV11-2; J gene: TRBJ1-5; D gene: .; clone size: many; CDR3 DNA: TGTGCCAGCAATATCGATAGCCATAGCAATCAGCCCCAGCATTTT; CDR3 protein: CASNIDSHSNQPQHF
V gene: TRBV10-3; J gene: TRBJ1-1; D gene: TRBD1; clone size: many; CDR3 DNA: TGTGCCATCAGGACAGGGAGAGAGAACACTGAAGCTTTCTTT; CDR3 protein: CAIRTGRENTEAFF
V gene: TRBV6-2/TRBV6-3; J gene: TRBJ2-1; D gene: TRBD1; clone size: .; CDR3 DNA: TGTGCCAGCAGTTTTTTCCCGGGACAGGGGGCGACTGAGCAGTTCTTC; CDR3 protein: CASSFFPGQGATEQFF
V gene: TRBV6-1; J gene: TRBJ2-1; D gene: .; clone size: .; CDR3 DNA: TGTGCCAGCAGTGATCAGAGCGATGAGCAGTTCTTC; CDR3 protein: CASSDQSDEQFF
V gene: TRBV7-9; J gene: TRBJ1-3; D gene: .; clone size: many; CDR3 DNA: TGTGCCAGCAGCTTCGAGGTCGGAAACACCATATATTTT; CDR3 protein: CASSFEVGNTIYF
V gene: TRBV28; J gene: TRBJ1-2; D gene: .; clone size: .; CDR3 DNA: TGTGCCAGCCACTCCGGGGGGAACGGCTACACCTTC; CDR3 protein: CASHSGGNGYTF
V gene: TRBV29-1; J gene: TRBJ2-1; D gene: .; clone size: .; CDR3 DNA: TGCAGCGTCGCTCCCCGGGGCCCCTATAGGTTCTTC; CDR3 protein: CSVAPRGPYRFF
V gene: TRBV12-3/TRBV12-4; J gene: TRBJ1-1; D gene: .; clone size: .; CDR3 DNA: TGTGCCAGCAGTTTCCGAGATTACACTGAAGCTTTCTTT; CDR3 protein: CASSFRDYTEAFF
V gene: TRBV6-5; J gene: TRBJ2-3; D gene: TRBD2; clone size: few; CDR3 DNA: TGTGCCAGCAGCGCATATGGGGGGGGGACTAGCACAGATACGCAGTATTTT; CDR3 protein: CASSAYGGGTSTDTQYF
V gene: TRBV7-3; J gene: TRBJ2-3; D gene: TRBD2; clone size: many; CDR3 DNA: TGTGCCAGCAGCTTTGGGGGGGGATTGACAGATACGCAGTATTTT; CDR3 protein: CASSFGGGLTDTQYF
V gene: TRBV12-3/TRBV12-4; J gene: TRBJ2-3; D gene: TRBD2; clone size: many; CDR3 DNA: TGTGCCAGCAGTCTAAGACTAGCGGCCTCCCGCCGTGGTTTGTTCTCAGATACGCAGTATTTT; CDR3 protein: CASSLRLAASRRGLFSDTQYF
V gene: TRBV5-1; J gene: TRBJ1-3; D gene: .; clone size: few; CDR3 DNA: TGCGCCAGCAGCTTGTCGGTACCGCGGAATGGAAACACCATATATTTT; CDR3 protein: CASSLSVPRNGNTIYF
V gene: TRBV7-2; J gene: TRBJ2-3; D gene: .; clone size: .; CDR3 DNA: TGTGCCAGCAGCGGAGGGGCACGGGATACGCAGTATTTT; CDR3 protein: CASSGGARDTQYF
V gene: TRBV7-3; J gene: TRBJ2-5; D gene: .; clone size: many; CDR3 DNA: TGTGCCAGCAGCAGGAGAGAGGGAGAGACCCAGTACTTC; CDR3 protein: CASSRREGETQYF
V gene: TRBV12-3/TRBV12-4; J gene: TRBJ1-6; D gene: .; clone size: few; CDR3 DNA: TGTGCCAGCAGTCTGAAGAATAATTCACCCCTCCACTTT; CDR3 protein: CASSLKNNSPLHF
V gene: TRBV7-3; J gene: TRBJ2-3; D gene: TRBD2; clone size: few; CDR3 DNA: TGTGCCAGCAGCCCAAGCCGGGGGGGCACCACAGATACGCAGTATTTT; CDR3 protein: CASSPSRGGTTDTQYF
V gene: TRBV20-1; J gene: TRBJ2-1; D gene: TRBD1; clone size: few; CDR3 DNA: TGCAGTGCCATCCGGGACAGTGGCAGCAAGAGTGAGCAGTTCTTC; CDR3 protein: CSAIRDSGSKSEQFF
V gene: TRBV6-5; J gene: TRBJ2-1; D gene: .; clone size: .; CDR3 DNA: TGTGCCACCCAGACGGACTGGGGAAACAATGAGCAGTTCTTC; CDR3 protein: CATQTDWGNNEQFF
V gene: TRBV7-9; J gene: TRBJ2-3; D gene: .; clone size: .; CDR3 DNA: TGTGCCAGCAGATGGGGAAACGCAGATACGCAGTATTTT; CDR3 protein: CASRWGNADTQYF
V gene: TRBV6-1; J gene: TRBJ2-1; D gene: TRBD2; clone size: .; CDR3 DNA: TGTGCTATTGGAGCCGGAGCGGGGTCCTACAATGAGCAGTTCTTC; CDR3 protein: CAIGAGAGSYNEQFF
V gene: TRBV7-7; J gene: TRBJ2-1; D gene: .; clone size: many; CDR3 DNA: TGTGCTAGCAGCACACAGGCGAACAATGAGCAGTTCTTC; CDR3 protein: CASSTQANNEQFF
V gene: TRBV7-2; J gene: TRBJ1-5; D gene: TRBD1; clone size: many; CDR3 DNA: TGTGCCAGCAGCTCTAGACAGGGTAATCAGCCCCAGCATTTT; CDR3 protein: CASSSRQGNQPQHF
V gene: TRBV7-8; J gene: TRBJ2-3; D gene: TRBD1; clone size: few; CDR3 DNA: TGTGCCAGCAGCTTAATTCTCGGACAGGGTTTGGTAGGAGATACGCAGTATTTT; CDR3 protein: CASSLILGQGLVGDTQYF
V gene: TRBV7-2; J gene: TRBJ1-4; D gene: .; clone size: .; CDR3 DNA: TGTGCCAGCAGCCAGGGTATGCGTTCTAATGAAAAACTGTTTTTT; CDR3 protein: CASSQGMRSNEKLFF
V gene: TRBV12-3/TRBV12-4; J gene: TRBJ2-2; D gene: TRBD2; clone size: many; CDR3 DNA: TGTGCCAGCAGTTTACGTCTAGCGGGGGGGGAGCTGTTTTTT; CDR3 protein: CASSLRLAGGELFF
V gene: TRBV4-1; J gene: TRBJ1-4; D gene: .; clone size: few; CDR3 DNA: TGCGCCAGCAGCCGCAAGGACCGTGGAGAGGATAATGAAAAACTGTTTTTT; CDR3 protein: CASSRKDRGEDNEKLFF
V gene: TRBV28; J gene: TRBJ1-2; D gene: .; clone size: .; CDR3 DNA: TGTGCCAGCGAGGGGCCGGGCGGCTATGGCTACACCTTC; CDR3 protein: CASEGPGGYGYTF
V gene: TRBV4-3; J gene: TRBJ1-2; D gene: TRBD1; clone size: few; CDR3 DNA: TGCGCCAGCAGCGTCCTTTCGACAGGGAACTATGGCTACACCTTC; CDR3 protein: CASSVLSTGNYGYTF
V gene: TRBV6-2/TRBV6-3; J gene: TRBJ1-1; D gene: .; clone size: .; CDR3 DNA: TGTGCCAGCTCAGGGGCCGGCCGAGCTTTCTTT; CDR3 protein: CASSGAGRAFF
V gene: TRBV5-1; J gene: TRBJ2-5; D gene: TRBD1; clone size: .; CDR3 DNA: TGCGCCAGCAGCGCCGCTCCACAGGGGGCCGAGGAGACCCAGTACTTC; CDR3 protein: CASSAAPQGAEETQYF
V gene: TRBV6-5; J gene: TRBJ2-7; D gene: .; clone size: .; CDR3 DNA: TGTGCCAGCAGTTACGTCCGTAATGAGGGCGAGCAGTACTTC; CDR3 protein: CASSYVRNEGEQYF
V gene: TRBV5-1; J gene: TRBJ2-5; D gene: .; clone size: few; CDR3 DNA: TGCGCCAGCAGCTTGGCATCTGTTTCTCAAGAGACCCAGTACTTC; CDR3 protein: CASSLASVSQETQYF
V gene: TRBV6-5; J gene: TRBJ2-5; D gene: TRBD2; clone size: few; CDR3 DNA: TGTGCCAGCAGTTACTCGTATCGGTTTAGCGGGCAAGAGACCCAGTACTTC; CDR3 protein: CASSYSYRFSGQETQYF
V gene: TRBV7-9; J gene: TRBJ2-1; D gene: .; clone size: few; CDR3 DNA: TGTGCCAGCAGCTTTTTGGGTAGGGATGAGCAGTTCTTC; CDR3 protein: CASSFLGRDEQFF
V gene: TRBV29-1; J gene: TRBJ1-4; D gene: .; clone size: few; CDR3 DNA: TGCAGCGTTGTGCAGGCAGAAAAACTGTTTTTT; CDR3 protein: CSVVQAEKLFF
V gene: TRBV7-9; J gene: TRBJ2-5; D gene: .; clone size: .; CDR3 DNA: TGTGCCAGCAGCGAGCCGGGGCTACAAGAGACCCAGTACTTC; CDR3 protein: CASSEPGLQETQYF
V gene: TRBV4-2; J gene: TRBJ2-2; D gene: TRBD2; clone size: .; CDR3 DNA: TGTGCCAGCAGCCACAATAGCGGGGCGAGCACCGGGGAGCTGTTTTTT; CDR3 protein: CASSHNSGASTGELFF
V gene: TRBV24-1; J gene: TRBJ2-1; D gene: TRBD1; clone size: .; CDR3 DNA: TGTGCCACCAGTGGGACAGGAGGCGTCCATGAGCAGTTCTTC; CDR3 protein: CATSGTGGVHEQFF
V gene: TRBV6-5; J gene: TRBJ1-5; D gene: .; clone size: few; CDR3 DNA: TGTGCCAGCAGTTACTCAGCCGGGGGCCGCAATCAGCCCCAGCATTTT; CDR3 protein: CASSYSAGGRNQPQHF